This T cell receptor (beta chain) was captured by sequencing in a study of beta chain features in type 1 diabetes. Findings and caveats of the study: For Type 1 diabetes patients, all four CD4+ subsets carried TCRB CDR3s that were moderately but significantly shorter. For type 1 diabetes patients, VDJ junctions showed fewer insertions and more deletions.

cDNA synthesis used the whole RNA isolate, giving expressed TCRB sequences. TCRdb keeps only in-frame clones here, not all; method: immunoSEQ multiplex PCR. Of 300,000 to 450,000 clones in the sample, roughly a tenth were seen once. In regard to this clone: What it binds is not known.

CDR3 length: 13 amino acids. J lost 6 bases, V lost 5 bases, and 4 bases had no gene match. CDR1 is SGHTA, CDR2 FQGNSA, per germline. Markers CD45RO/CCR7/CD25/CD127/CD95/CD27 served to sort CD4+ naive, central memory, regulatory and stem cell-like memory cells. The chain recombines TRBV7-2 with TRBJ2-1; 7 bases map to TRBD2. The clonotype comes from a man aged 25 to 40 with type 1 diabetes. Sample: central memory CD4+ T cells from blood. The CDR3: CASSLSSGNEQFF. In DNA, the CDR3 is TGTGCCAGCAGCCTGTCTAGCGGCAATGAGCAGTTCTTC.